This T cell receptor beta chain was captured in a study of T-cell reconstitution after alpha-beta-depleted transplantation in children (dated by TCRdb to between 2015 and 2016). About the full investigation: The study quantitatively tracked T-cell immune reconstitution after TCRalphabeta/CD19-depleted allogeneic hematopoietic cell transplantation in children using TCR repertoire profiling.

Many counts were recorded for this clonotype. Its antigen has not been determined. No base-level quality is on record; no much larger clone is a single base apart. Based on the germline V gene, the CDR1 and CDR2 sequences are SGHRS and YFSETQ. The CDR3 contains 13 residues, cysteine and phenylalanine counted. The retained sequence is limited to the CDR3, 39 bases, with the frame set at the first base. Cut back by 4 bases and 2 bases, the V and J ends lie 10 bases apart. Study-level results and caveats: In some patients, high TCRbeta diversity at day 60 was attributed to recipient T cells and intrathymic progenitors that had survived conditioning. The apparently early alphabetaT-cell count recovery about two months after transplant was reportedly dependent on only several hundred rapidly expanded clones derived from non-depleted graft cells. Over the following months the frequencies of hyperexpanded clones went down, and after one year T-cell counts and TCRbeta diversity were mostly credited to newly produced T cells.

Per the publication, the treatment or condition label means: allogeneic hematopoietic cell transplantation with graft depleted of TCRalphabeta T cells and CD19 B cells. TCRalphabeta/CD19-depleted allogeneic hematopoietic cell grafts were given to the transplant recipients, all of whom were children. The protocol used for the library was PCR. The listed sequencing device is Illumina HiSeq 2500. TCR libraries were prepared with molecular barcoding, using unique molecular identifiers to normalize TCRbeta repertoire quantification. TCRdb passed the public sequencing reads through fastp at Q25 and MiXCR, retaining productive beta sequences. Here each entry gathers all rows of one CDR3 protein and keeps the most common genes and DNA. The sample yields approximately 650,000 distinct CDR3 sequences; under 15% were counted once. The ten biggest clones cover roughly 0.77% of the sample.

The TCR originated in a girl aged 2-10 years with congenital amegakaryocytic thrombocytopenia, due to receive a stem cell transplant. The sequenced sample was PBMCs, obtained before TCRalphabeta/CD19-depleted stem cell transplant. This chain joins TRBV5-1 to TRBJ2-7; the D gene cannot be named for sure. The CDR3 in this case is CASSGDGTYEQYF. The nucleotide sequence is TGCGCCAGCAGCGGTGACGGTACCTACGAGCAGTACTTC. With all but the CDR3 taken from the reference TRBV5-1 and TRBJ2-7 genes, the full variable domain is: KAGVTQTPRYLIKTRGQQVTLSCSPISGHRSVSWYQQTPGQGLQFLFEYFSETQRNKGNFPGRFSGRQFSNSRSEMNVSTLELGDSALYLCASSGDGTYEQYFGPGTRLTVT.